These 11 T cell receptor beta chains were sequenced from one sample in a study of blood T cell repertoires in COVID-19 (dated by TCRdb to 2019 to 2021). The library was built by means of the immunoSEQ multiplex PCR assay. What TCRdb holds here is the immuneACCESS table cut down to in-frame rearrangements. Part of the clones is not present; checked against another copy, under half of the missing clones reflect an unresolved V gene, and the others are unexplained. The sample table shows approximately 68,000 clones, and roughly 90% are seen once. Around 4.4% of the sample comes from the top ten. Sequenced sample: peripheral blood. The origin of the receptors is a man aged 45-65 years with active COVID-19.

The chain couples TRBV7-9 to TRBJ2-6; D unresolved. This CDR3 spans 16 amino acids. Germline V CDR1 and CDR2: SEHNR, FQNEAQ (reference sequence). The germline V and J ends were trimmed by 5 bases and 1 base, with 12 bases remaining between them. The CDR3 DNA is TGTGCCAGCAGCGAGACTGCGACGTCTGGGGCCAACGTCCTGACTTTC. This sequence encodes CASSETATSGANVLTF.

The chain combines TRBV6-5 with TRBJ2-7; 7 positions match TRBD2. The junction had 4 bases not matched to a gene; V was cut back by 5 bases and J by 6 bases. There are 12 residues in the CDR3. Looked up from germline, CDR1 is MNHEY and CDR2 is SVGAGI. The CDR3 DNA reads TGTGCCAGCAGTACGCGGGAGCGCGAGCAGTACTTC. Translating it yields CASSTREREQYF.

The rearrangement links TRBV7-6 to TRBJ1-5; 8 bases map to TRBD1. The CDR3 spans 17 residues. Germline V lookup: CDR1 SGHVS, CDR2 FNYEAQ. J was trimmed by 7 bases and V by 3 bases; bases with no gene match: 14. CDR3 protein: CASSLGPGTGFIQPQHF. DNA for the CDR3: TGTGCCAGCAGCTTGGGCCCTGGGACAGGTTTTATACAGCCCCAGCATTTT. The full variable domain, with the rest looked up from reference TRBV7-6 and TRBJ1-5, is GAGVSQSPRYKVTKRGQDVALRCDPISGHVSLYWYRQALGQGPEFLTYFNYEAQQDKSGLPNDRFSAERPEGSISTLTIQRTEQRDSAMYRCASSLGPGTGFIQPQHFGDGTRLSIL.

The V and J genes are TRBV21-1 and TRBJ2-2; the tabulated D call, TRBD1, remains unverified against the DNA. TRBV21-1 has pseudogene status. The CDR3 runs to 15 residues. CDR3 nucleotides: TGTGCCAGCAGCCCTCGGGACAAAGGCACCGGGGAGCTGTTTTTT. It codes for CASSPRDKGTGELFF.

The V and J genes are TRBV7-2 and TRBJ2-3; D is perhaps TRBD1 (6 bases). The length of the CDR3 is 16 residues. The germline gives CDR1 SGHTA, CDR2 FQGNSA. V lost 5 bases to trimming and J lost 4 bases, with 19 bases between them. The CDR3 reads CASSTEGVMSSDTQYF. The CDR3 DNA reads TGTGCCAGCAGCACCGAGGGGGTTATGAGTTCAGATACGCAGTATTTT.

The V gene is TRBV27, the J gene TRBJ2-5, with D possibly being TRBD1 (5 bases). The CDR3 runs to 14 residues. Germline values: CDR1 MNHEY, CDR2 SMNVEV (reference sequence). V lost 3 bases and J lost 5, with 13 bases in between. CDR3 sequence reads: CASSFSGMLETQYF. The CDR3 nucleotides read TGTGCCAGCAGTTTTTCAGGGATGCTTGAGACCCAGTACTTC.

The chain recombines TRBV19 with TRBJ1-5, with TRBD1 matching 8 bases. Germline CDR1 reads LNHDA; CDR2 reads SQIVND (reference sequence). The CDR3 has 15 amino acids. The V gene end was trimmed by 6 bases and the J gene end by 3 bases; junction bases not matched to a gene: 7. The CDR3 coding sequence is TGTGCCAGTAGCGCCGGGACAGGCTACAATCAGCCCCAGCATTTT. Amino acids: CASSAGTGYNQPQHF.

The rearrangement uses TRBV20-1 and TRBJ2-3, with a tentative D call TRBD2 (7 bases). Germline CDR1 reads DFQATT; CDR2 reads SNEGSKA (reference sequence). The CDR3 extends over 18 amino acids. V lost 3 bases and J 2 bases, leaving 24 bases between the germline ends. CDR3 protein: CSASSLGGSGGHTDTQYF. Here the CDR3 DNA reads TGCAGTGCTAGTTCGCTCGGCGGGAGTGGGGGGCACACAGATACGCAGTATTTT.

This rearrangement joins TRBV4-1 to TRBJ1-4; a possible D gene is TRBD1 (6 bases). V was shortened by 6 bases and J by 4 bases, with 21 bases between the two germline ends. In germline, CDR1 is MGHRA, CDR2 YSYEKL. The CDR3 is 17 amino acids. The chain's CDR3 is CASRDPDGGGRNEKLFF. In DNA, the CDR3 is TGCGCCAGCAGGGACCCCGATGGTGGGGGCCGTAATGAAAAACTGTTTTTT.

The genes are TRBV28 and TRBJ1-1, with D unresolved. Germline loops: CDR1 MDHEN, CDR2 SYDVKM. V dropped 4 bases and J dropped 0 bases, with 15 bases sitting between them. The length of the CDR3 is 16 residues. The CDR3 loop reads CASSSAGAGLNTEAFF. The CDR3 DNA reads as TGTGCCAGCAGTTCGGCGGGAGCGGGGTTGAACACTGAAGCTTTCTTT.

The chain employs TRBV7-2 and TRBJ1-1, with a tentative D call TRBD1 (6 bases). Per the germline V gene, CDR1 is SGHTA and CDR2 is FQGNSA. The CDR3 contains 13 residues. The V and J ends lost 3 bases and 6 bases respectively, with 11 bases between them. The chain's CDR3 is CASSFYAGAEAFF. CDR3 DNA: TGTGCCAGCAGCTTCTATGCAGGGGCTGAAGCTTTCTTT. Drawing the rest from reference TRBV7-2 and TRBJ1-1, the complete variable domain is GAGVSQSPSNKVTEKGKDVELRCDPISGHTALYWYRQSLGQGLEFLIYFQGNSAPDKSGLPSDRFSAERTGGSVSTLTIQRTQQEDSAVYLCASSFYAGAEAFFGQGTRLTVV.